The T cell receptor beta chain described here comes from a study of OX40 agonist ivuxolimab in advanced cancers. Produced via immunoSEQ multiplex PCR; TCRdb's table is partial and in-frame only. This table has under 95,000 clones, about 89% appearing once. Study observations and caveats: Near-lowest levels of clonal expansion characterized partial responders at 0.1-3.0 mg/kg.

Notes on this clone: What it recognizes is unknown.

Material: CD4+ or CD8+ T cells sorted from blood, obtained in a trial of the OX40 agonist ivuxolimab. This sequence originates from an adult with an advanced solid tumor such as melanoma, head and neck, liver or kidney cancer.

Written as DNA, the CDR3 is TGTGCCAGTAGCCCAACTGGGGTAAAATTCTACCCCACTGAAGCTTTCTTT. Protein product: CASSPTGVKFYPTEAFF. V gene TRBV19 combines with J gene TRBJ1-1, with unresolved D. Germline-derived CDR1 and CDR2 are LNHDA and SQIVND (reference sequence). The CDR3 is 17 residues long. V dropped 6 bases and J dropped 4 bases, with 24 bases sitting between them.